This T cell receptor beta chain derives from a study of T-cell reconstitution after alpha-beta-depleted transplantation in children. Study-wide results and caveats: Elevated TCRbeta diversity at day 60 was traced, in some patients, to surviving recipient T cells and thymic progenitors. Among T cells one year after transplant, newly produced cells accounted for most counts and diversity. Two months or so post-transplant, alpha-beta T cells reportedly derived from several hundred expanded graft clones.

From germline, CDR1 is MGHRA and CDR2 YSYEKL. After removal of 4 bases from V and 0 bases from J, the junction contained 5 bases not matched to a gene. The CDR3 has 16 amino acids. A note on this clonotype: Its specificity is not known.

Preparation of the TCRbeta library involved a method that used unique molecular identifiers. TCRdb itself ran the PCR reads through MiXCR, one entry per CDR3 protein. The sample lists a few hundred thousand distinct CDR3 sequences, about a quarter occurring once. This receptor was obtained from a boy in the first two years of life with Wiskott-Aldrich syndrome, due to receive a stem cell transplant. The V and J genes are TRBV4-1 and TRBJ2-1; 8 bases line up with TRBD1. This specimen consisted of PBMCs, obtained before TCRalphabeta/CD19-depleted stem cell transplant. The CDR3 sequence: CASSLTGVGSYNEQFF. The CDR3 nucleotides read TGCGCCAGCAGCCTGACAGGGGTGGGCTCCTACAATGAGCAGTTCTTC.